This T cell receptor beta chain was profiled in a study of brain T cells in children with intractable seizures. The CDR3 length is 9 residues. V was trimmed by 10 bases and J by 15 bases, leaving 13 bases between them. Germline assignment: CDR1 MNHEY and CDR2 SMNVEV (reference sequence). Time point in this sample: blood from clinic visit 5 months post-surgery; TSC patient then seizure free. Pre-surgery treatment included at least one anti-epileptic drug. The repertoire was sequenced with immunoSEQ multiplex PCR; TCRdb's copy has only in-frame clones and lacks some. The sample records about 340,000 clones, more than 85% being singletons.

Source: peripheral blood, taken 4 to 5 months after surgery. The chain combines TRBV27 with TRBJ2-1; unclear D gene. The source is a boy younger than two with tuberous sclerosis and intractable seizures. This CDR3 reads CATVNKRFF. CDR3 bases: TGTGCCACCGTCAACAAGCGGTTCTTC.